What follows is one T cell receptor (beta chain) and its context. Its cognate antigen has yet to be identified. No quality values exist for individual bases; no much larger clone is one base distant. The data stem from a study of T cell changes during pregnancy in multiple sclerosis (dated by TCRdb to between 2017 and 2020). At the level of the whole study: The study looked at changes in the T cell repertoire across pregnancy in women with multiple sclerosis.

The library was made by the immunoSEQ multiplex PCR assay. TCRdb re-hosts the immuneACCESS table, in-frame sequences only. Its copies lack some clones; in the studies checked, an unresolved V gene accounts for under half of them, and the cause for the rest is not known. For this sample the table gives 20,000 to 25,000 clones, of which about 86% were detected only once. The ten largest account for under 1.3% of the sample. Source: CD4+ T cells from peripheral blood mononuclear cells, taken in the first trimester of pregnancy. The clonotype comes from a female donor in good health, enrolled as a control in a pregnancy study.

The DNA is TGTGCCAGTAGTATAGAGTCCTTATATGGCTACACCTTC. Its protein reads: CASSIESLYGYTF. The rearrangement combines TRBV19 with TRBJ1-2; no D gene call is confident. The germline V gene (reference sequence) provides CDR1 LNHDA and CDR2 SQIVND. V loses 0 bases of germline sequence and J loses 5 bases, and the interval between the two ends is 7 bases. There are 13 amino acids in the CDR3, from cysteine to phenylalanine inclusive. Only CDR3 DNA is held: 39 bases, read in frame from base 1.